The rows below give T cell receptor beta chains drawn from one sample of a study of brain metastases from non-small cell lung cancer. Sequencing used immunoSEQ multiplex PCR; TCRdb keeps in-frame clones, though not all of them. The table includes approximately 1,200 clones, roughly 85% detected once. Material: tissue from a brain metastasis. All receptors come from a donor at least 40 years old with non-small cell lung cancer. CDR3s include the opening cysteine and the closing phenylalanine or tryptophan. A D gene is named only where the DNA matches it firmly. Rows may omit the clone size; those that give it use once, few, many or a size class.

J | D | size | V | CDR3 | DNA
TRBJ1-4 | TRBD1 | . | TRBV2 | CASSEGRQGGKKLFF | TGTGCCAGCAGTGAAGGTCGACAGGGGGGAAAAAAACTGTTTTTT
TRBJ2-5 | . | . | TRBV12-3/TRBV12-4 | CASSLSGVGTQYF | TGTGCCAGCAGTTTAAGTGGGGTGGGGACCCAGTACTTC
TRBJ2-2 | . | . | TRBV7-8 | CTSSLSNTGELFF | TGTACCAGCAGCTTAAGCAACACCGGGGAGCTGTTTTTT
TRBJ1-3 | . | . | TRBV10-3 | CAIRDGRAGNTIYF | TGTGCCATCAGGGACGGGAGGGCTGGAAACACCATATATTTT
TRBJ1-2 | . | . | TRBV12-3/TRBV12-4 | CTSSPSTANGYTF | TGTACCAGCAGTCCCTCGACGGCTAATGGCTACACCTTC
TRBJ2-7 | . | . | TRBV29-1 | CSVSGPNYEQYF | TGTAGCGTTTCCGGGCCAAACTACGAGCAGTACTTC
TRBJ2-1 | TRBD2 | . | TRBV9 | CASSVGSSGKQFF | TGTGCCAGCAGCGTAGGTTCTAGCGGGAAGCAGTTCTTC
TRBJ1-1 | TRBD1 | . | TRBV3-1/TRBV3-2 | CASSRTGTGPISTEAFF | TGTGCCAGCAGCCGAACCGGGACAGGGCCAATATCCACTGAAGCTTTCTTT
TRBJ2-2 | . | . | TRBV4-1 | CASSPRRGPAGTGELFF | TGCGCCAGCAGCCCACGGAGGGGGCCAGCGGGGACCGGGGAGCTGTTTTTT
TRBJ2-3 | TRBD2 | . | TRBV3-1/TRBV3-2 | CASSQAGTSATDTQYF | TGTGCCAGCAGCCAAGCGGGGACTAGCGCCACAGATACGCAGTATTTT
TRBJ2-4 | . | once | TRBV3-1/TRBV3-2 | CASSQATVNIQYF | TGTGCCAGCAGCCAAGCGACAGTAAACATTCAGTACTTC
TRBJ2-6 | . | . | TRBV18 | CASSPNTGFGANVLTF | TGTGCCAGCTCACCTAACACAGGGTTTGGGGCCAACGTCCTGACTTTC
TRBJ1-1 | TRBD1 | . | TRBV18 | CASSPLGQDLTEAFF | TGTGCCAGCTCACCACTCGGACAGGATTTAACTGAAGCTTTCTTT
TRBJ2-7 | TRBD2 | . | TRBV24-1 | CATSAGGVPYEQYF | TGTGCCACCTCCGCGGGGGGAGTCCCCTACGAGCAGTACTTC
TRBJ2-7 | . | . | TRBV9 | CASSVGQGGYEQYF | TGTGCCAGCAGCGTAGGGCAGGGGGGCTACGAGCAGTACTTC
TRBJ1-5 | . | few | TRBV19 | CASRWAVGASNQPQHF | TGTGCCAGTAGATGGGCGGTAGGGGCGAGCAATCAGCCCCAGCATTTT
TRBJ1-1 | . | . | TRBV18 | CASSPRGGKNTEAFF | TGTGCCAGCTCACCGAGGGGGGGGAAGAACACTGAAGCTTTCTTT
TRBJ2-3 | . | . | TRBV25-1 | CASSELVADTQYF | TGTGCCAGCAGTGAATTGGTGGCAGATACGCAATATTTT
TRBJ2-7 | . | . | TRBV5-5 | CASSLGDDYEQYF | TGTGCCAGCAGCTTGGGGGACGACTACGAGCAGTACTTC
TRBJ2-5 | . | . | TRBV6-2/TRBV6-3 | CASSYPSRVRRETQYF | TGTGCCAGCAGTTACCCCTCGAGAGTCAGGAGGGAGACCCAGTACTTC
TRBJ1-1 | . | . | TRBV6-4 | CASSSGPGQTEAFF | TGTGCCAGCAGTTCAGGTCCAGGGCAGACTGAAGCTTTCTTT
TRBJ2-2 | TRBD2 | . | TRBV5-1 | CASSLALAGGTGELFF | TGCGCCAGCAGCTTGGCCTTAGCGGGAGGGACCGGGGAGCTGTTTTTT
TRBJ2-1 | . | few | TRBV25-1 | CASSVINEQFF | TGTGCCAGCAGTGTAATCAATGAGCAGTTCTTC
TRBJ2-1 | . | . | TRBV5-1 | CASSLGGPQAEFF | TGCGCCAGCAGCTTGGGGGGACCCCAAGCGGAGTTCTTC
TRBJ1-5 | . | . | TRBV3-1/TRBV3-2 | CASSQGGWGNQPQHF | TGTGCCAGCAGCCAAGGGGGCTGGGGCAATCAGCCCCAGCATTTT
TRBJ1-1 | . | once | TRBV6-5 | CASSYSTGGTEAFF | TGTGCCAGCAGTTACTCGACTGGGGGAACTGAAGCTTTCTTT
TRBJ2-7 | . | . | TRBV4-2 | CASSQDRWDAHSYEQYF | TGTGCCAGCAGCCAAGATAGATGGGACGCCCACTCCTACGAGCAGTACTTC
TRBJ1-2 | . | . | TRBV5-1 | CASSLGINREYGYTF | TGCGCCAGCAGCTTGGGTATCAACAGGGAGTATGGCTACACCTTC
TRBJ1-2 | . | . | TRBV2 | CASSERVDYGYTF | TGTGCCAGCAGTGAACGGGTAGACTATGGCTACACCTTC
TRBJ1-2 | . | . | TRBV16 | CASSPRTGYGYTF | TGTGCCAGCAGCCCGCGGACGGGCTATGGCTACACCTTC
TRBJ1-3 | . | . | TRBV19 | CASSSQGSRSGNTIYF | TGTGCCAGTAGTTCACAGGGCAGCCGCTCTGGAAACACCATATATTTT
TRBJ2-7 | . | . | TRBV7-2 | CASSQKAGPYEQYF | TGTGCCAGCAGCCAAAAAGCGGGCCCCTACGAGCAGTACTTC
TRBJ1-1 | . | . | TRBV12-3/TRBV12-4 | CASSLRVNTEAFF | TGTGCCAGCAGTTTAAGAGTAAACACTGAAGCTTTCTTT
TRBJ2-7 | . | once | TRBV7-2 | CASSLQEPTEQYF | TGTGCCAGCAGCTTACAAGAACCCACGGAGCAGTACTTC
TRBJ2-7 | TRBD2 | . | TRBV6-6 | CASSGTSSSYEQYF | TGTGCCAGCAGCGGGACTAGCAGCTCCTACGAGCAGTACTTC
TRBJ2-5 | . | . | TRBV20-1 | CNASLGQETQYF | TGCAATGCTAGTCTTGGGCAAGAAACCCAGTACTTC
TRBJ1-5 | TRBD1 | . | TRBV19 | CASSIYYGTGLSNQPQHF | TGTGCCAGTAGTATCTATTACGGGACAGGACTAAGCAATCAGCCCCAGCATTTT
TRBJ2-7 | . | . | TRBV7-9 | CASSLGSGREQYF | TGTGCCAGCAGCTTAGGCAGTGGCCGGGAGCAGTACTTC
TRBJ1-5 | TRBD1 | . | TRBV19 | CASRIQGYSNQPQHF | TGTGCCAGTAGGATACAGGGGTATAGCAATCAGCCCCAGCATTTT
TRBJ1-1 | . | once | TRBV12-5 | CASGLVKGKTTEAFF | TGTGCTAGTGGTTTGGTAAAAGGGAAGACCACTGAAGCTTTCTTT
TRBJ2-7 | . | . | TRBV7-8 | CASSLGQGGFEQYF | TGTGCCAGCAGCTTAGGGCAGGGGGGATTCGAGCAGTACTTC
TRBJ1-1 | . | . | TRBV11-2 | CASSLYENTEAFF | TGTGCCAGCAGCTTATATGAGAACACTGAAGCTTTCTTT
TRBJ2-5 | . | once | TRBV7-9 | CASRGSRYQETQYF | TGTGCCAGTAGGGGGAGCCGGTACCAAGAGACCCAGTACTTC
TRBJ1-1 | TRBD1 | . | TRBV7-9 | CASSLADRGRAFF | TGTGCCAGCAGCTTAGCGGACAGGGGGCGAGCTTTCTTT
TRBJ2-3 | TRBD2 | once | TRBV7-2 | CASTYGRGDTQYF | TGTGCCAGCACTTACGGGAGGGGGGATACGCAGTATTTT